This is a list of T cell receptor beta chains from one sample in a study of blood T cell repertoires in COVID-19. The method was immunoSEQ multiplex PCR; TCRdb's version includes in-frame clones alone and lacks a portion of them. This sample yields some 190,000 clones, of which roughly 79% are seen a single time; roughly 11% belongs to the top ten. What was sequenced was peripheral blood. The origin of the receptors is a woman in her forties with COVID-19, enrolled during active disease. Both conserved end residues are part of each CDR3. A D gene is named only where the DNA matches it firmly.

J: TRBJ1-2; V: TRBV2; D: TRBD1; CDR3: CASSDRGFGYTF
J: TRBJ2-1; V: TRBV27; D: -; CDR3: CASTDSTYNEQFF
J: TRBJ2-5; V: TRBV20-1; D: -; CDR3: CGALLETQYF
J: TRBJ2-1; V: TRBV29-1; D: TRBD2; CDR3: CSVISGGFYNEQFF
J: TRBJ1-2; V: TRBV6-2/TRBV6-3; D: TRBD1; CDR3: CASSYTAASVGGYGYTF
J: TRBJ2-3; V: TRBV6-1; D: -; CDR3: CASTGLGTDTQYF
J: TRBJ1-6; V: TRBV6-5; D: TRBD1; CDR3: CASSKPGQGSSPLHF
J: TRBJ1-5; V: TRBV12-3/TRBV12-4; D: -; CDR3: CASSVTGQPQHF
J: TRBJ1-3; V: TRBV5-4; D: TRBD1; CDR3: CASSYAGQGSGNTIYF
J: TRBJ1-5; V: TRBV6-1; D: -; CDR3: CASSEQTGIGHF